This entry concerns a single T cell receptor (beta chain). This record belongs to a study of blood T cell repertoires in COVID-19. Clones were read by immunoSEQ multiplex PCR, and TCRdb kept only the in-frame ones, dropping some. The table shows about 110,000 clones, with around nine tenths occurring only once. The CDR3 has 12 residues. Trimming left V 4 bases short and J 7 bases short, with 11 bases between. CDR1 and CDR2 from the germline V gene are LGHDT and YNNKEL (reference sequence). Source material: peripheral blood. The chain combines TRBV3-1 (or the pseudogene TRBV3-2) with TRBJ2-7; D possibly corresponds to TRBD1 (6 bases). The source is a man aged 35 to 55 with acute or convalescent COVID-19. The CDR3 DNA is TGTGCCAGCAGCCGAGACAGGCTGGAGCAGTACTTC. Residues: CASSRDRLEQYF.